This entry is about one T cell receptor (beta chain). This sample was included in a study of T cells expressing NK-cell markers. CDR3 size: 11 residues. Germline V gives CDR1 MNHEY, CDR2 SVGAGI. TCRdb reanalyzed the 5' RACE reads and collapses them to one entry per CDR3 protein, without DNA. This repertoire includes 500,000 or so distinct CDR3 sequences. Sequenced sample: blood T cells: a sorted CD56 or NKG2C T cell subset, CD4+ or CD8+ T cells, or bulk PBMC T cells (not recorded which). This receptor was obtained from a man younger than 30 in good health. The V and J genes are TRBV6-5 and TRBJ2-1; TCRdb outputs TRBD1, but without DNA this stays unchecked. The CDR3: CASRSRDIEFF.